This T cell receptor (beta chain) is from a study of cytomegalovirus exposure and HLA in healthy donors. CDR1 LGHNA and CDR2 YSLEER come from the germline V gene. The CDR3 sequence is 15 residues long. V lost 6 bases and J lost 7, with 22 bases in between. Findings and limits, study-wide: With DRB1 most and HLA-C fewest, TCR association rates differed between HLA loci in a later analysis. The presence/absence work took it that sequencing depth was about the same across donors.

A word on this clone: The antigen remains unidentified. Additional DNA sequences in this sample encode the identical CDR3.

The PCR was carried out with 60 Vbeta primers and 13 Jbeta primers. Sequencing was performed with immunoSEQ multiplex PCR; in TCRdb, only in-frame clones are kept and a portion is missing. The sample has 100,000 to 120,000 clones, approximately 78% seen once. Sequences were obtained from PBMCs. This rearrangement joins TRBV4-3 to TRBJ2-7; D may be TRBD2 (6 bases). This TCR derives from a woman aged 25 to 39 in good health and CMV-seronegative. The CDR3 bases are TGCGCCAGCAGGCCGGCCCATCCCACAAGCGGGGAGCAGTACTTC. Translated: CASRPAHPTSGEQYF.